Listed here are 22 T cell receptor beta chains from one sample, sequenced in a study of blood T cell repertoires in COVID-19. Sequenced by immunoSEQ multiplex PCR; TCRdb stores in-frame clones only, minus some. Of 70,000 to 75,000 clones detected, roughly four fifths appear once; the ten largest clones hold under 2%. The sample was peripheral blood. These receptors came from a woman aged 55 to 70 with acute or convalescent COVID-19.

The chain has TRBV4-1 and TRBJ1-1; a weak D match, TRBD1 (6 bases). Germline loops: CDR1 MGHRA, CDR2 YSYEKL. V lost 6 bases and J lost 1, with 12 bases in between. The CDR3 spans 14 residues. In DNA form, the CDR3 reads TGCGCCAGCAGGAAACAGGGCACGAACACTGAAGCTTTCTTT. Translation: CASRKQGTNTEAFF.

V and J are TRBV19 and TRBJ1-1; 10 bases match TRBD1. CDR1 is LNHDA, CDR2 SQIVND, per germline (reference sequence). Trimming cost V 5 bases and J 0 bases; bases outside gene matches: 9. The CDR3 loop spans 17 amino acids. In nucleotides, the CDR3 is TGTGCCAGTAGTGAAAGAGGGACAGGGGCAGTGAACACTGAAGCTTTCTTT. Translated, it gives CASSERGTGAVNTEAFF.

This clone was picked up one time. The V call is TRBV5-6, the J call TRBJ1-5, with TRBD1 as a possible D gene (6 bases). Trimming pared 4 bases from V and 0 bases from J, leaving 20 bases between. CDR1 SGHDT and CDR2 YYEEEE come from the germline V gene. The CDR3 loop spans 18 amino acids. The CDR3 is CASSRGQSPGHSNQPQHF. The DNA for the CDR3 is TGTGCCAGCAGCCGTGGACAGTCGCCCGGCCATAGCAATCAGCCCCAGCATTTT.

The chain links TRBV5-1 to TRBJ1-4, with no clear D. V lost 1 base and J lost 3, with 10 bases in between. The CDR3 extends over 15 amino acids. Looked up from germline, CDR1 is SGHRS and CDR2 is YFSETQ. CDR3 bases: TGCGCCAGCAGCTTGTTAAGCCTTGCTAATGAAAAACTGTTTTTT. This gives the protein CASSLLSLANEKLFF.

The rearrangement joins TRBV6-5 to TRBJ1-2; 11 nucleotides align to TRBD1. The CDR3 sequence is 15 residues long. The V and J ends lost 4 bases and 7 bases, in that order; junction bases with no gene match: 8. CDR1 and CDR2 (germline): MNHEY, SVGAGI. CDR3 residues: CASSSTGTGGGGYTF. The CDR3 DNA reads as TGTGCCAGCAGTTCCACCGGGACAGGGGGAGGTGGCTACACCTTC.

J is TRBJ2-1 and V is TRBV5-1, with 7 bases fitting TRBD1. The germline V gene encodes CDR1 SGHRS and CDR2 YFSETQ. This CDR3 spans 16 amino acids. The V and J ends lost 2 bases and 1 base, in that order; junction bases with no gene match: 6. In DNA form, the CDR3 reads TGCGCCAGCAGCTTTCAGGACAGGACATCCTACAATGAGCAGTTCTTC. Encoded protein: CASSFQDRTSYNEQFF.

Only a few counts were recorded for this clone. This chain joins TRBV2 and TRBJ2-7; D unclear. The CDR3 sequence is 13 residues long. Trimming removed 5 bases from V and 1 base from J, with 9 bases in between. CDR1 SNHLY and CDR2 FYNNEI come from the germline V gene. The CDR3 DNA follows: TGTGCCAGCAGTCCCCAGGAATCCTACGAGCAGTACTTC. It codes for CASSPQESYEQYF.

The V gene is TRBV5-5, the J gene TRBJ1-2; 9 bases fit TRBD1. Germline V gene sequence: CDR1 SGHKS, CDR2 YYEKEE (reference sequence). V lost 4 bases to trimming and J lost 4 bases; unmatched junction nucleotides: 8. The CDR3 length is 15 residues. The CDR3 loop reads CASSPRDRVGYGYTF. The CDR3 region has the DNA TGTGCCAGCAGCCCCAGGGACAGGGTGGGCTATGGCTACACCTTC.

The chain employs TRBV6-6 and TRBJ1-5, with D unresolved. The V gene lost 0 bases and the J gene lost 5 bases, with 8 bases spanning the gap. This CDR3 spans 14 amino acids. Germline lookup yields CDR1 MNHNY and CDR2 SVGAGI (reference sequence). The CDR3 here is CASSYSEGDQPQHF. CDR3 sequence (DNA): TGTGCCAGCAGTTACTCCGAGGGAGATCAGCCCCAGCATTTT.

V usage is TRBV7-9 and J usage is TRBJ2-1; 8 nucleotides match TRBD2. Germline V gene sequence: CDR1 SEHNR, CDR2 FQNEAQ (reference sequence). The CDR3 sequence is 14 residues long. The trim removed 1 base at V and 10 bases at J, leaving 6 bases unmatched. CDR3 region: CASSLELAEDEQFF. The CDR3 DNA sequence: TGTGCCAGCAGCTTAGAACTAGCGGAGGACGAGCAGTTCTTC. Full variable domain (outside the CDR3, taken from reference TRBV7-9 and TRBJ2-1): DTGVSQNPRHKITKRGQNVTFRCDPISEHNRLYWYRQTLGQGPEFLTYFQNEAQLEKSRLLSDRFSAERPKGSFSTLEIQRTEQGDSAMYLCASSLELAEDEQFFGPGTRLTVL.

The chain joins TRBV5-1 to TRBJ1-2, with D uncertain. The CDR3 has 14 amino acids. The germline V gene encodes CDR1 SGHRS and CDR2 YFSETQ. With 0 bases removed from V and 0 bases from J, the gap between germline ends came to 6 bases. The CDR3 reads CASSLDNTNYGYTF. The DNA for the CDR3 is TGCGCCAGCAGCTTGGACAATACTAACTATGGCTACACCTTC.

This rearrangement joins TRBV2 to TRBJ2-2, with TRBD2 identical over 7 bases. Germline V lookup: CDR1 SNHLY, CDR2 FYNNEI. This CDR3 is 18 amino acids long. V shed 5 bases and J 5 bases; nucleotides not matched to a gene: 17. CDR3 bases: TGTGCCAGCAGTTGGGGTGGAGCGGGATTACGCCGGACCGGGGAGCTGTTTTTT. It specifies CASSWGGAGLRRTGELFF. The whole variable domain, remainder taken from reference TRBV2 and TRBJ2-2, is EPEVTQTPSHQVTQMGQEVILRCVPISNHLYFYWYRQILGQKVEFLVSFYNNEISEKSEIFDDQFSVERPDGSNFTLKIRSTKLEDSAMYFCASSWGGAGLRRTGELFFGEGSRLTVL.

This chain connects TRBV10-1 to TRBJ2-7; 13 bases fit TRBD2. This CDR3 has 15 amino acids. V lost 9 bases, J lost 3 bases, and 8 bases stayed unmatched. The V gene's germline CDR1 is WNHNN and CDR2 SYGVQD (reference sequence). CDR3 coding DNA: TGCGCCAGGAGGGGACTAGCGGGGTTATACTACGAGCAGTACTTC. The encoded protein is CARRGLAGLYYEQYF.

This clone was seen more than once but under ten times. CDR3 DNA sequence: TGCAGCGTCGTGACAGGGGTGGATGGCTACACCTTC. Translating gives CSVVTGVDGYTF. The rearrangement joins TRBV29-1 to TRBJ1-2; the match to TRBD1 covers 8 bases. V lost 6 bases and J lost 6; bases outside the gene matches: 6. CDR1 and CDR2 from the germline V gene are SQVTM and ANQGSEA. The CDR3 contains 12 residues.

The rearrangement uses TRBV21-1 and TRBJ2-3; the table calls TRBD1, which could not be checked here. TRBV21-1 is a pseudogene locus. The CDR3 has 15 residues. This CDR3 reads CASSKVQGCTDTQYF. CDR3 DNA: TGTGCCAGCAGCAAAGTTCAGGGCTGCACAGATACGCAGTATTTT.

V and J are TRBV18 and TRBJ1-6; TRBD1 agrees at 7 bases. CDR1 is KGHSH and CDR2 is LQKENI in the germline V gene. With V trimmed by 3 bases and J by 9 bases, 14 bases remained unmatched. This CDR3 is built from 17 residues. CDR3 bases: TGTGCCAGCTCACCTTCACGGGACAGAGGGGGTGCTTCACCCCTCCACTTT. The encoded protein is CASSPSRDRGGASPLHF.

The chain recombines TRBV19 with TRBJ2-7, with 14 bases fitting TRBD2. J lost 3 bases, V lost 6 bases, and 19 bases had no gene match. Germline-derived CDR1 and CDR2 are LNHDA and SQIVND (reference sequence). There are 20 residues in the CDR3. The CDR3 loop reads CASSRQGQRTSGGPLYEQYF. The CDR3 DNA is TGTGCCAGTAGCCGACAGGGTCAACGGACTAGCGGGGGGCCCCTCTACGAGCAGTACTTC.

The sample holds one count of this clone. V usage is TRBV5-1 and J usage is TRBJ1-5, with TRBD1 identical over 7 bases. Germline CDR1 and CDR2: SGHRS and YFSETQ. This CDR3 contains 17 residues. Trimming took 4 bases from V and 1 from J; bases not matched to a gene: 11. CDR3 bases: TGCGCCAGCAGCCCGGATCCAACAGGGGCGAGCAATCAGCCCCAGCATTTT. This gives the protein CASSPDPTGASNQPQHF.

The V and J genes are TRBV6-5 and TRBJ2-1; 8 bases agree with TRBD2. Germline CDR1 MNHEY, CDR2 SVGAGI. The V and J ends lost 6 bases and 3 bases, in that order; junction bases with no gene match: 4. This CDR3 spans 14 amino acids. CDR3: CASSPGLGYNEQFF. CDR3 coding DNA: TGTGCCAGCAGCCCGGGACTAGGCTACAATGAGCAGTTCTTC.

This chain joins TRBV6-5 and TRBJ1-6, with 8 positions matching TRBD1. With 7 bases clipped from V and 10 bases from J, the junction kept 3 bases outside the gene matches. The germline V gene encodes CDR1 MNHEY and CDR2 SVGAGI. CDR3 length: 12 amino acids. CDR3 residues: CASNAGGSPLHF. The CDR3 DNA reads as TGTGCCAGCAACGCAGGGGGCTCACCCCTCCACTTT.

DNA of the CDR3: TGTGCCAGCAAGGGCAGGGGGGACACCGGGGAGCTGTTTTTT. It translates to CASKGRGDTGELFF. The chain links TRBV2 to TRBJ2-2; possible D gene TRBD1, 7 bases. V dropped 7 bases and J dropped 3 bases, with 12 bases sitting between them. The CDR3 has 14 residues. The V gene's germline CDR1 is SNHLY and CDR2 FYNNEI.

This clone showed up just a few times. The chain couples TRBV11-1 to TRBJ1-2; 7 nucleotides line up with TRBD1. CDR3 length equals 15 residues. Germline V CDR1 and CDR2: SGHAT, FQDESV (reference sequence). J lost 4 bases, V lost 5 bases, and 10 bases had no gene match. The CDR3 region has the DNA TGTGCCAGCAGCCCGAGACAGGGAAAGGGCTATGGCTACACCTTC. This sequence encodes CASSPRQGKGYGYTF.